This passage covers 7 T cell receptor beta chains from one sample sequenced in a study of blood T cell repertoires in COVID-19. Sequencing used immunoSEQ multiplex PCR; TCRdb keeps in-frame clones, though not all of them. The sample includes 380,000 or so clones, roughly 90% of them seen just once. The sequenced sample consisted of peripheral blood. The receptors here all came from a middle-aged man with acute or convalescent COVID-19.

This chain joins TRBV9 and TRBJ1-5, with D unresolved. The CDR3 sequence is 14 residues long. Trimming took off 3 bases at V and 6 bases at J, with 13 bases between the two ends. CDR1 and CDR2 (germline): SGDLS, YYNGEE. The CDR3 loop reads CASSEDSAGQPQHF. The CDR3 region has the DNA TGTGCCAGCAGCGAGGACTCTGCGGGTCAGCCCCAGCATTTT.

The chain uses TRBV2 and TRBJ2-2; D not resolved. Trimming took off 4 bases at V and 2 bases at J, with 11 bases between the two ends. The CDR3 runs to 15 residues. Germline CDR1 SNHLY, CDR2 FYNNEI. CDR3 in amino acids: CASSVERLNTGELFF. As DNA, the CDR3 is TGTGCCAGCAGTGTGGAGAGATTAAACACCGGGGAGCTGTTTTTT.

This chain connects TRBV4-1 to TRBJ2-1; maybe TRBD1 (6 bases). The CDR3 extends over 18 amino acids. The germline CDR1 and CDR2 sequences are MGHRA and YSYEKL. V gave up 4 bases and J gave up 0 bases, with 19 bases separating them. CDR3 sequence reads: CASSPKQGTGSSYNEQFF. The DNA of the CDR3 is TGCGCCAGCAGCCCGAAACAAGGTACAGGGAGCTCCTACAATGAGCAGTTCTTC.

The rearrangement uses TRBV3-1 (or the pseudogene TRBV3-2) and TRBJ2-7; possible D gene TRBD2, 5 bases. Germline V gene data show CDR1 as LGHDT and CDR2 as YNNKEL (reference sequence). Trimming stripped 5 bases from V and 7 bases from J, with 18 bases between. There are 14 residues in the CDR3. The DNA for the CDR3 is TGTGCCAGCAGCATGCGGGCCTCCCAGCGGGAGCAGTACTTC. The encoded protein is CASSMRASQREQYF.

This chain links TRBV27 with TRBJ2-1; 10 bases are a match to TRBD2. With V trimmed by 2 bases and J by 3 bases, 4 bases remained unmatched. Germline V gives CDR1 MNHEY, CDR2 SMNVEV (reference sequence). The CDR3 spans 16 residues. CDR3 DNA: TGTGCCAGCAGTTTAAGCGGGACTAGCGTCTACAATGAGCAGTTCTTC. Translated: CASSLSGTSVYNEQFF.

V gene TRBV7-9 combines with J gene TRBJ2-1; no reliable D call. The CDR3 has 13 amino acids. V lost 5 bases, J lost 4 bases, and 9 bases lay in between. CDR1 and CDR2 from the germline V gene are SEHNR and FQNEAQ (reference sequence). This CDR3 reads CASSLVGYNEQFF. CDR3 in DNA: TGTGCCAGCAGCCTCGTCGGGTACAATGAGCAGTTCTTC.

The gene calls are TRBV5-1 and TRBJ2-3; D call uncertain. The length of the CDR3 is 14 residues. CDR1 and CDR2 from the germline V gene are SGHRS and YFSETQ. The germline V and J ends were trimmed by 6 bases and 2 bases, with 13 bases remaining between them. CDR3 in amino acids: CASKYESVTDTQYF. The DNA of the CDR3 is TGCGCCAGCAAGTATGAGAGCGTCACAGATACGCAGTATTTT. Based on the CDR3 plus reference TRBV5-1 and TRBJ2-3, the full variable domain is KAGVTQTPRYLIKTRGQQVTLSCSPISGHRSVSWYQQTPGQGLQFLFEYFSETQRNKGNFPGRFSGRQFSNSRSEMNVSTLELGDSALYLCASKYESVTDTQYFGPGTRLTVL.